This T cell receptor (beta chain) was retrieved from a study of regulatory T cells in long-lasting Graves disease. Time point indicated: newly diagnosed GD, antithyroid drugs for less than 3 months. PBMC-derived RNA was used for the TCR library. The TCR beta library used iRepertoire HTBI primers with Arm-PCR amplification of CDR3. MiXCR, applied by TCRdb to the multiplex PCR reads, yields one record per CDR3 protein. Of approximately 470,000 distinct CDR3 sequences listed, 15% to 20% were seen once; the top ten hold approximately 12%. This clonotype came up many times. V was shortened by 2 bases and J by 7 bases, with 3 bases between the two germline ends. Looked up from germline, CDR1 is ENHRY and CDR2 is SYGVKD. The CDR3 is made up of 11 amino acids. The same sample was also used in a study of T cells in Graves' hyperthyroidism and ophthalmopathy. This second study notes: The hyperthyroidism patients had all been newly diagnosed, and their disease duration was under 2 months. Their ages ranged from 18 to 65 years.

Material: peripheral blood mononuclear cells (PBMCs), obtained at new diagnosis, from a patient treated with antithyroid drugs. This TCR came from a man in his forties or fifties with Graves disease. The chain uses TRBV10-3 and TRBJ2-1; no reliable D call. The chain's CDR3 is CAISELNEQFF. As DNA, the CDR3 is TGTGCCATCAGTGAGCTTAATGAGCAGTTCTTC.